This T cell receptor (beta chain) was recorded in a study of shared T cell receptors in the human thymus. The CDR3 totals 18 residues. Germline loops: CDR1 MNHEY, CDR2 SMNVEV (reference sequence). J was trimmed by 7 bases and V by 2 bases; bases with no gene match: 13. TCRdb's table, derived via immunoSEQ multiplex PCR, lists solely in-frame clones and lacks some. Here the sample spans over 350,000 clones, 95% being singletons. This clonotype was sampled from a human donor. Specimen: thymocytes. The J gene is TRBJ1-6, the V gene TRBV27, with 8 bases that match TRBD1. CDR3 nucleotides: TGTGCCAGCAGTTTAATATCATGCAGGGGGCTCAAGAATTCACCCCTCCACTTT. It yields the protein CASSLISCRGLKNSPLHF.